The T cell receptor beta chain described here comes from a study of T cells in Graves' hyperthyroidism and ophthalmopathy. Germline V gene sequence: CDR1 KGHSH, CDR2 LQKENI. The CDR3 runs to 15 residues. V was shortened by 0 bases and J by 1 base, with 6 bases between the two germline ends. The source material, RNA transcripts, was used to amplify TCR beta CDR3 regions. The TCR CDR3 first-round RT-PCR relied on the HTBI primer set. TCRdb reprocessed the multiplex PCR reads with MiXCR, giving one entry per CDR3 protein. Found here are fewer than 250,000 distinct CDR3 sequences, 15% to 20% of them singletons; the top ten hold roughly 50%. Notes on this clonotype: Antigen unknown.

Study outcomes and limitations: Before onset, ophthalmopathy was predicted by the model a median around 6.5 months earlier. Ophthalmopathy was told apart from stable hyperthyroidism by a 13 V-J model.

Sequencing was carried out using blood. J is TRBJ2-2 and V is TRBV18; D uncertain. The TCR was taken from a man aged 45-65 years with Graves' hyperthyroidism. The CDR3 nucleotides read TGTGCCAGCTCACCACCGTGGGGGAACACCGGGGAGCTGTTTTTT. Amino acid sequence: CASSPPWGNTGELFF.